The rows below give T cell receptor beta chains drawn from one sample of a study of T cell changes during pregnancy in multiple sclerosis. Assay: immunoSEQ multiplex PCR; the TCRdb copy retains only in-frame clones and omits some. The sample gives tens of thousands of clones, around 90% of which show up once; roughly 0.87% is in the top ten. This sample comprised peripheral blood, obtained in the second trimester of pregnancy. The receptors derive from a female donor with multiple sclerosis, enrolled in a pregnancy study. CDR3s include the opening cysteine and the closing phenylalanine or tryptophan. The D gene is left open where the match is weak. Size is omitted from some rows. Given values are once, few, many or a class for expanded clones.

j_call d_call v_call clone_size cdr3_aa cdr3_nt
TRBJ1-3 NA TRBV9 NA CASSVRTGSSGNTIYF TGTGCCAGCAGCGTACGAACAGGGAGCTCTGGAAACACCATATATTTT
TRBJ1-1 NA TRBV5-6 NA CASSAYRGTEAFF TGTGCCAGCAGCGCCTATAGAGGGACTGAAGCTTTCTTT
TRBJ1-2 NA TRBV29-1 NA CSVESGNYGYTF TGCAGCGTTGAATCCGGTAACTATGGCTACACCTTC
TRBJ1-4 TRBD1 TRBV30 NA CAWRGQGLGELGLF TGTGCCTGGAGGGGACAGGGGCTCGGGGAGTTAGGGCTTTTT
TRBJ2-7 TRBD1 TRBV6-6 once CASAPAGTGTGYEQYF TGTGCCAGCGCGCCTGCCGGGACAGGTACCGGCTACGAGCAGTACTTC
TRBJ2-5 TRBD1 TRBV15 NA CATSRDSLLAGGTQYF TGTGCCACCAGCAGAGACTCCTTACTGGCAGGGGGGACCCAGTACTTC
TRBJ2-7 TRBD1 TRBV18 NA CASSPVGTGDNEQYF TGTGCCAGCTCACCAGTGGGGACAGGGGACAACGAGCAGTACTTC
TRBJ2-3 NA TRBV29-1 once CSVGRARRSSTDTQYF TGCAGCGTTGGGAGGGCGCGACGGTCTAGCACAGATACGCAGTATTTT
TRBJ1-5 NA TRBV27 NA CASQRTGKSNQPQHF TGTGCCAGCCAAAGAACAGGAAAGAGCAATCAGCCCCAGCATTTT
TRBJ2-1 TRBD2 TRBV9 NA CASSVDPAGGPRDEQFF TGTGCCAGCAGCGTAGATCCAGCGGGGGGGCCACGTGATGAGCAGTTCTTC
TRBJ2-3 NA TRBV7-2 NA CASSSDYTDTQYF TGTGCCAGCAGCTCAGACTATACAGATACGCAGTATTTT
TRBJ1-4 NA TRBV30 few CAWSRDSGREKLFF TGTGCCTGGAGCCGAGACTCGGGTAGGGAAAAACTGTTTTTT
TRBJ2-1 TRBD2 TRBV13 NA CASSHSGGAGNEQFF TGTGCCAGCAGCCATAGCGGGGGGGCCGGGAATGAGCAGTTCTTC
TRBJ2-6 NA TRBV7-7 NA CASSSDPGVAGANVLTF TGTGCCAGCAGCTCCGATCCGGGGGTCGCTGGGGCCAACGTCCTGACTTTC
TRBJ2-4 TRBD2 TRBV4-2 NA CASSQRAGGENIQYF TGTGCCAGCAGCCAGCGAGCGGGGGGGGAAAACATTCAGTACTTC
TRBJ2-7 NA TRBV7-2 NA CASSLSSYEQYF TGTGCCAGCAGCCTTAGCTCCTACGAGCAGTACTTC
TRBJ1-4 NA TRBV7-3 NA CASSLTGGTGRGEKLFF TGTGCCAGCAGCTTAACGGGAGGCACAGGAAGAGGAGAAAAACTGTTTTTT
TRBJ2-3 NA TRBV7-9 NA CASSSPGTDTQYF TGTGCCAGCAGCTCCCCGGGAACAGATACGCAGTATTTT
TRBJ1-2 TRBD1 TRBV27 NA CASSLSTGAPGDYGYTF TGTGCCAGCAGTTTATCGACAGGGGCCCCCGGCGACTATGGCTACACCTTC
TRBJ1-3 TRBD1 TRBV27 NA CASSYRQGLSGNTIYF TGTGCCAGCAGTTACAGACAGGGACTCTCTGGAAACACCATATATTTT
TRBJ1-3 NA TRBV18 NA CASSPRVIPDTIYF TGTGCCAGCTCACCAAGAGTAATACCGGACACCATATATTTT
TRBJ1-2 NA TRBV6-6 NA CASSPGTNYGYTF TGTGCCAGCAGTCCCGGGACAAACTATGGCTACACCTTC
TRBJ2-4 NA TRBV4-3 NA CASSQDNYGNIQYF TGCGCCAGCAGCCAAGATAACTACGGGAACATTCAGTACTTC
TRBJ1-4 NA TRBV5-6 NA CASSLFDEKLFF TGTGCCAGCAGCCTTTTCGATGAAAAACTGTTTTTT
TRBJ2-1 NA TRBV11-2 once CASSPRRDGHYNEQFF TGTGCCAGCAGCCCCCGAAGGGATGGACATTACAATGAGCAGTTCTTC
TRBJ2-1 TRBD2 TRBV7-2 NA CASSVLPRLLADEQFF TGTGCCAGCAGCGTACTACCCCGCCTACTAGCGGATGAGCAGTTCTTC
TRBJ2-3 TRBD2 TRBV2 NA CASSGGGGLFGFTDTQYF TGTGCCAGCAGTGGCGGGGGGGGACTTTTTGGGTTCACAGATACGCAGTATTTT
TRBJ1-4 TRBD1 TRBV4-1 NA CASSQISGQGYEKLFF TGCGCCAGCAGCCAAATATCGGGACAGGGGTATGAAAAACTGTTTTTT
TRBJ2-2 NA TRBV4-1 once CASSPTTDGELFF TGCGCCAGCAGCCCCACTACTGACGGGGAGCTGTTTTTT
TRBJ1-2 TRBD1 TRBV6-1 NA CASAKQGGHNGYTF TGTGCCAGCGCAAAGCAGGGGGGCCATAATGGCTACACCTTC
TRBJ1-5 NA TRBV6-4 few CASSNDSGPQHF TGTGCCAGCAGTAACGACTCGGGGCCCCAGCATTTT
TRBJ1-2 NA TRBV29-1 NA CSVAGIHHGYTF TGCAGCGTTGCGGGGATTCACCATGGCTACACCTTC
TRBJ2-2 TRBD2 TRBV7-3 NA CASSLPSGGRMAGELFF TGTGCCAGCAGCTTACCTAGCGGGGGACGAATGGCCGGGGAGCTGTTTTTT
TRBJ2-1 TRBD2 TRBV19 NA CASSTSGGQISNNEQFF TGTGCCAGTAGTACTAGCGGGGGCCAAATCTCAAACAATGAGCAGTTCTTC
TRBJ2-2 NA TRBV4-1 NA CASSQLDLFANTGELFF TGCGCCAGCAGCCAACTAGACCTATTTGCGAACACCGGGGAGCTGTTTTTT
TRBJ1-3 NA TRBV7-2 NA CASSTGRFTGNTIYF TGTGCCAGCAGCACGGGAAGGTTTACTGGAAACACCATATATTTT
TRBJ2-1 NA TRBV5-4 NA CASSSRGGPPSYNEQFF TGTGCCAGCAGCTCAAGAGGGGGACCTCCCTCCTACAATGAGCAGTTCTTC
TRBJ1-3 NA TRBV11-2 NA CASSRSVAGNTIYF TGTGCCAGCAGCCGTTCGGTCGCTGGAAACACCATATATTTT
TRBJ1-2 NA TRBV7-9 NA CASSFPGTSGGGYTF TGTGCCAGCAGCTTCCCCGGGACGTCCGGGGGTGGCTACACCTTC
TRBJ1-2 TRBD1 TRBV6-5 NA CASAGGRVYGYTF TGTGCCAGCGCAGGGGGCCGGGTCTATGGCTACACCTTC
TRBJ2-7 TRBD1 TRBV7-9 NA CASSRGQGSTYEQYF TGTGCCAGCAGCCGGGGACAGGGAAGCACCTACGAGCAGTACTTC
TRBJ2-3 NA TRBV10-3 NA CAISESQITDTQYF TGTGCCATCAGTGAGTCCCAGATCACAGATACGCAGTATTTT
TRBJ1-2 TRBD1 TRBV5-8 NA CASIPPGQIYGYTF TGTGCCAGCATCCCTCCGGGACAGATCTATGGCTACACCTTC
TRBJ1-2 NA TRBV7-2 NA CASSPGRAHVDGYTF TGTGCCAGCAGCCCCGGCAGGGCCCACGTAGATGGCTACACCTTC
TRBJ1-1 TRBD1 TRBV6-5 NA CASSSTGGWYTEAFF TGTGCCAGCAGTTCCACAGGGGGGTGGTACACTGAAGCTTTCTTT
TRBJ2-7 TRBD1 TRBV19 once CASTGTGVAYEQYF TGTGCCAGTACCGGGACAGGGGTCGCCTACGAGCAGTACTTC
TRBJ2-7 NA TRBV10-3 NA CAISDLRSGTYEQYF TGTGCCATCAGTGATCTTAGAAGCGGTACCTACGAGCAGTACTTC
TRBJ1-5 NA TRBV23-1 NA CASSRVVGGHQPQHF TGCGCCAGCAGTCGGGTTGTGGGGGGGCATCAGCCCCAGCATTTT
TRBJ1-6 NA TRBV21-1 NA CASSLGGMEGLYNSPLHF TGTGCCAGCAGCCTGGGTGGGATGGAGGGCCTCTATAATTCACCCCTCCACTTT
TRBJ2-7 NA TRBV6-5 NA CARSTAGGARYEQYF TGTGCCCGCAGCACCGCAGGAGGGGCCCGATACGAGCAGTACTTC
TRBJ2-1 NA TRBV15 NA CATSRDRAGISNEQFF TGTGCCACCAGCAGAGATAGGGCAGGGATCTCCAATGAGCAGTTCTTC
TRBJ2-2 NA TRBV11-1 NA CASSFQQGRGELFF TGTGCCAGCAGCTTTCAACAGGGAAGGGGGGAGCTGTTTTTT
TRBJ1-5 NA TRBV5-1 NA CASSLDSQDQPQHF TGCGCCAGCAGCTTGGACAGCCAAGATCAGCCCCAGCATTTT
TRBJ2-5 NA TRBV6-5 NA CASSGLLETQYF TGTGCCAGCAGCGGACTGCTAGAGACCCAGTACTTC
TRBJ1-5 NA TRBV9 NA CASSSQPGQPQHF TGTGCCAGCAGCTCCCAACCAGGTCAGCCCCAGCATTTT
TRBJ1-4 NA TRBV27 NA CASSFSGLINEKLFF TGTGCCAGCAGTTTCTCGGGACTGATTAATGAAAAACTGTTTTTT
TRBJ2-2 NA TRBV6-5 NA CASTWAPNTGELFF TGTGCCAGCACCTGGGCCCCGAACACCGGGGAGCTGTTTTTT
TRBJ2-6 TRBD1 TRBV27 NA CASSLWTGISGANVLTF TGTGCCAGCAGTTTATGGACAGGGATCTCTGGGGCCAACGTCCTGACTTTC
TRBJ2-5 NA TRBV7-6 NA CASSLVFQQETQYF TGTGCCAGCAGCTTAGTCTTCCAGCAAGAGACCCAGTACTTC